The 30 T cell receptor beta chains listed next were all sequenced from one sample in a study of blood T cell repertoires in COVID-19. Clones were read by immunoSEQ multiplex PCR, and TCRdb kept only the in-frame ones, dropping some. The sample yields 110,000 or so clones, 75% to 90% seen once. Sequencing was done on a sample of peripheral blood. All receptors come from a woman in her 40s with acute or convalescent COVID-19.

This clone was recorded only once. This rearrangement joins TRBV7-6 to TRBJ2-2; TRBD2 matches at 9 bases. The junction had 3 bases not matched to a gene; V was cut back by 3 bases and J by 1 base. CDR1 and CDR2 from the germline V gene are SGHVS and FNYEAQ. The CDR3 has 16 residues. The CDR3 bases are TGTGCCAGCAGCTTCCGGACTAGCGAGAACACCGGGGAGCTGTTTTTT. Translating it yields CASSFRTSENTGELFF.

The chain uses TRBV6-1 and TRBJ1-4, with TRBD1 matching over 7 bases. Losses at the gene ends were 3 bases for V and 11 bases for J; bases not matched to a gene: 6. This CDR3 is built from 13 residues. Looked up from germline, CDR1 is MNHNS and CDR2 is SASEGT. The CDR3 DNA sequence: TGTGCCAGCAGTGAGGTGCGGGACAGTAAACTGTTTTTT. It encodes CASSEVRDSKLFF.

V is TRBV5-5 and J is TRBJ1-6, with D possibly TRBD1 on 5 matching bases. CDR3 length: 13 residues. Deletions cut 5 bases from V and 6 bases from J, with 9 bases between. CDR1 and CDR2 from the germline V gene are SGHKS and YYEKEE (reference sequence). DNA for the CDR3: TGTGCCAGCAGATGGCAGGGTAATTCACCCCTCCACTTT. Translated: CASRWQGNSPLHF. Drawing the rest from reference TRBV5-5 and TRBJ1-6, the complete variable domain is DAGVTQSPTHLIKTRGQQVTLRCSPISGHKSVSWYQQVLGQGPQFIFQYYEKEERGRGNFPDRFSARQFPNYSSELNVNALLLGDSALYLCASRWQGNSPLHFGNGTRLTVT.

The V and J genes are TRBV28 and TRBJ1-5, with D possibly being TRBD1 (5 bases). The CDR3 spans 13 residues. The germline V gene has CDR1 MDHEN and CDR2 SYDVKM. V dropped 1 base and J dropped 5 bases, with 6 bases sitting between them. CDR3 amino acids: CASSLSRDQPQHF. The CDR3 DNA is TGTGCCAGCAGTTTATCCAGGGATCAGCCCCAGCATTTT. The full variable domain, in which reference TRBV28 and TRBJ1-5 provide the parts outside the CDR3, is DVKVTQSSRYLVKRTGEKVFLECVQDMDHENMFWYRQDPGLGLRLIYFSYDVKMKEKGDIPEGYSVSREKKERFSLILESASTNQTSMYLCASSLSRDQPQHFGDGTRLSIL.

The gene calls are TRBV7-2 and TRBJ1-3; possibly TRBD1 for D (5 bases). V was clipped by 5 bases and J by 4 bases, with 9 bases between them. This CDR3 comprises 13 residues. Germline CDR1 is SGHTA and CDR2 is FQGNSA. The CDR3 sequence: CASSINRGNTIYF. As DNA, the CDR3 is TGTGCCAGCAGCATAAACAGGGGAAACACCATATATTTT. Filled out from reference TRBV7-2 and TRBJ1-3, the complete variable domain reads GAGVSQSPSNKVTEKGKDVELRCDPISGHTALYWYRQSLGQGLEFLIYFQGNSAPDKSGLPSDRFSAERTGGSVSTLTIQRTQQEDSAVYLCASSINRGNTIYFGEGSWLTVV.

The chain couples TRBV5-1 to TRBJ1-2, with a weak D call TRBD1 (5 bases). Germline V gene sequence: CDR1 SGHRS, CDR2 YFSETQ. The CDR3 extends over 15 amino acids. Between the trimmed V and J ends, which lost 0 bases and 1 base, there was a span of 10 bases. The CDR3 loop is CASSLEGYFNYGYTF. CDR3 in DNA: TGCGCCAGCAGCTTGGAGGGGTACTTTAACTATGGCTACACCTTC.

The chain combines TRBV6-6 with TRBJ2-3, with TRBD2 as a possible D gene (5 bases). Germline V gene lookup returns CDR1 MNHNY and CDR2 SVGAGI (reference sequence). The CDR3 runs 15 residues. V lost 4 bases and J 2 bases, leaving 13 bases between the germline ends. The chain's CDR3 is CASSSRVPLTDTQYF. In DNA, the CDR3 is TGTGCCAGCAGTTCGAGGGTCCCCCTCACAGATACGCAGTATTTT.

V and J are TRBV5-5 and TRBJ2-7, with a tentative D call TRBD2 (6 bases). The germline V gene encodes CDR1 SGHKS and CDR2 YYEKEE (reference sequence). There are 16 residues in the CDR3. V dropped 4 bases and J dropped 3 bases, with 20 bases sitting between them. This CDR3 is CASSPLRETGGYEQYF. The CDR3 region has the DNA TGTGCCAGCAGCCCCCTACGAGAAACCGGGGGCTACGAGCAGTACTTC.

The rearrangement uses TRBV5-1 and TRBJ1-4; possibly TRBD1 for D (6 bases). CDR1 is SGHRS, CDR2 YFSETQ, per germline. Trimming left V 3 bases short and J 3 bases short, with 15 bases between. CDR3 length equals 16 residues. The CDR3 spells CASSSQGLGANEKLFF. CDR3 DNA: TGCGCCAGCAGCTCACAGGGTCTCGGGGCTAATGAAAAACTGTTTTTT.

This chain uses TRBV7-2 with TRBJ2-3; no clear D gene. The CDR3 totals 12 residues. CDR1 is SGHTA, CDR2 FQGNSA, per germline. Deletions cut 2 bases from V and 6 bases from J, with 6 bases between. CDR3 in amino acids: CASSLTRDTQYF. The CDR3 DNA reads TGTGCCAGCAGCTTAACGAGGGATACGCAGTATTTT.

The rearrangement uses TRBV10-3 and TRBJ2-5, with 7 bases fitting TRBD1. Germline CDR1 ENHRY, CDR2 SYGVKD. V gave up 6 bases and J gave up 5 bases; unmatched junction bases: 9. CDR3 size: 14 residues. CDR3 DNA sequence: TGTGCCATCAGCCCGACAGGGCAAACGGAGACCCAGTACTTC. This sequence encodes CAISPTGQTETQYF.

This clone has only one observation. The V and J genes are TRBV2 and TRBJ1-6, with D possibly matching TRBD1 (6 bases). CDR3 size: 15 residues. V dropped 8 bases and J dropped 7 bases, with 18 bases sitting between them. Germline V CDR1 and CDR2: SNHLY, FYNNEI. In DNA form, the CDR3 reads TGTGCCAGCTATCACAGGGCCTCGGGAAATTCACCCCTCCACTTT. This codes for CASYHRASGNSPLHF.

The gene calls are TRBV29-1 and TRBJ2-7; TRBD1 might be the D (6 bases). Trimming left V 5 bases short and J 0 bases short, with 17 bases between. Germline-derived CDR1 and CDR2 are SQVTM and ANQGSEA. This CDR3 region has 15 residues. Here the CDR3 reads CSVIGTQVSSYEQYF. CDR3 DNA: TGCAGCGTTATTGGGACACAGGTGAGCTCCTACGAGCAGTACTTC.

The CDR3 DNA reads TGTGCCAGCTCACCACCAAGCGGGGGTGCAGATACGCAGTATTTT. Translating it yields CASSPPSGGADTQYF. The genes are TRBV18 and TRBJ2-3, with 8 bases aligning to TRBD2. This CDR3 region has 15 residues. CDR1 KGHSH and CDR2 LQKENI come from the germline V gene. V shed 0 bases and J 4 bases; nucleotides not matched to a gene: 3.

The rearrangement joins TRBV5-1 to TRBJ1-1; TRBD1 is a possible D gene (6 bases). This CDR3 has 12 residues. The germline gives CDR1 SGHRS, CDR2 YFSETQ. Trimming removed 4 bases at V and 6 bases at J, with 10 bases between. CDR3 protein: CASSPRGAEAFF. The CDR3 DNA sequence: TGCGCCAGCAGCCCCAGGGGAGCTGAAGCTTTCTTT.

By sample fraction, this clone is medium-sized. The chain has TRBV7-2 and TRBJ1-2; 9 bases map to TRBD1. CDR1 and CDR2 (germline): SGHTA, FQGNSA. The CDR3 length is 12 residues. J lost 8 bases, V lost 6 bases, and 4 bases had no gene match. Written as DNA, the CDR3 is TGTGCCAGCAGTCTTACAGGGGGCGGCTACACCTTC. Protein product: CASSLTGGGYTF.

This chain connects TRBV6-5 to TRBJ2-7; perhaps TRBD2 as D (5 bases). This CDR3 comprises 15 residues. In germline, CDR1 is MNHEY, CDR2 SVGAGI. Trimming pared 7 bases from V and 6 bases from J, leaving 22 bases between. The CDR3 is CASTTWGSRAGEQYF. CDR3 coding DNA: TGTGCCAGCACTACCTGGGGAAGTAGGGCGGGCGAGCAGTACTTC.

This chain joins TRBV3-1 (or the pseudogene TRBV3-2) and TRBJ2-7; 11 bases line up with TRBD2. The J segment lost 7 bases and the V segment lost 3 bases, leaving 11 bases of the junction unmatched. This CDR3 comprises 16 residues. Germline-derived CDR1 and CDR2 are LGHDT and YNNKEL (reference sequence). The CDR3 nucleotides are TGTGCCAGCAGCCACCTGGGACTAGCGGTCCCGGGTGAGCAGTACTTC. It specifies CASSHLGLAVPGEQYF.

J is TRBJ2-7 and V is TRBV6-2 or TRBV6-3; D gene ambiguous. Deletions cut 5 bases from V and 5 bases from J, with 7 bases between. The CDR3 runs to 11 residues. Germline CDR1 and CDR2: MNHEY and SVGEGT. In nucleotides, the CDR3 is TGTGCCAGCAGTACCCGGGACGAGCAGTACTTC. This translates into CASSTRDEQYF.

This chain uses TRBV21-1 with TRBJ2-3; the table names TRBD2, a call not compared with the DNA. TRBV21-1 has pseudogene status. The length of the CDR3 is 16 residues. CDR3 DNA: TGTGCCAGCAGCCACCCCCCGGCGGGGGGCACAGATACGCAGTATTTT. It is translated as CASSHPPAGGTDTQYF.

The gene calls are TRBV6-5 and TRBJ2-3; a possible D gene is TRBD2 (7 bases). This CDR3 has 15 residues. Deletions cut 9 bases from V and 8 bases from J, with 24 bases between. From germline, CDR1 is MNHEY and CDR2 SVGAGI. The CDR3 DNA reads TGTGCCAGTATTGGGCGGGGGCCCGGGTTTAGTACGCAGTATTTT. Its translation: CASIGRGPGFSTQYF.

This clone was counted only a few times. This chain joins TRBV7-2 and TRBJ2-2, with 13 bases identical to TRBD2. Germline V gene lookup returns CDR1 SGHTA and CDR2 FQGNSA. V lost 5 bases and J lost 4; bases outside the gene matches: 10. The CDR3 is 18 residues long. CDR3 region: CASSRGTSGTLRTGELFF. The DNA of the CDR3 is TGTGCCAGCAGCCGTGGGACTAGCGGGACGTTGCGCACCGGGGAGCTGTTTTTT.

This chain joins TRBV21-1 and TRBJ1-1; the D call in the table, TRBD1, was not verified against the DNA. TRBV21-1 is an annotated pseudogene. The CDR3 is 17 residues long. As DNA, the CDR3 is TGTGCCAGCAGCAAAGGAGGCCGGGACAGGGAGAACACTGAAGCTTTCTTT. It translates to CASSKGGRDRENTEAFF.

The chain carries TRBV28 and TRBJ2-7, with 9 positions matching TRBD1. The J segment lost 3 bases and the V segment lost 4 bases, leaving 7 bases of the junction unmatched. CDR1 and CDR2 from the germline V gene are MDHEN and SYDVKM. This CDR3 is 15 amino acids long. The CDR3 nucleotides are TGTGCCAGCAGTTCCCCCGGGACAGGGTACTACGAGCAGTACTTC. This translates into CASSSPGTGYYEQYF.

V gene TRBV28 combines with J gene TRBJ1-2, with D hard to call. Germline values: CDR1 MDHEN, CDR2 SYDVKM. V lost 3 bases to trimming and J lost 1 base, with 3 bases between them. This CDR3 is 12 amino acids long. The CDR3: CASSFSNYGYTF. CDR3 in DNA: TGTGCCAGCAGTTTTAGTAACTATGGCTACACCTTC.

The chain uses TRBV6-6 and TRBJ2-7; tentatively, D is TRBD2 (5 bases). With 3 bases removed from V and 2 bases from J, the gap between germline ends came to 11 bases. CDR1 and CDR2 (germline): MNHNY, SVGAGI (reference sequence). CDR3 length: 14 amino acids. The CDR3 DNA reads as TGTGCCAGCAGTTATGGGTCCGGGGCCTACGAGCAGTACTTC. This encodes CASSYGSGAYEQYF.

The rearrangement joins TRBV11-2 to TRBJ2-6; unclear D gene. The V gene lost 5 bases and the J gene lost 4 bases, with 9 bases spanning the gap. This CDR3 is 14 amino acids long. Germline V gene sequence: CDR1 SGHAT, CDR2 FQNNGV. CDR3: CASSSHRGANVLTF. Here the CDR3 DNA reads TGTGCCAGCAGCAGCCATCGGGGGGCCAACGTCCTGACTTTC.

J is TRBJ2-1 and V is TRBV6-4, with 8 bases aligning to TRBD1. This CDR3 contains 15 residues. Germline loops: CDR1 MRHNA, CDR2 SNTAGT. Losses at the gene ends were 5 bases for V and 8 bases for J; bases not matched to a gene: 11. The CDR3 region is CASSSLGGQGYEQFF. CDR3 sequence (DNA): TGTGCCAGCAGTTCACTCGGCGGACAGGGATATGAGCAGTTCTTC.

This clone appeared a few times. The chain links TRBV5-1 to TRBJ1-2; 7 positions agree with TRBD1. The V segment lost 4 bases and the J segment 4 bases; nucleotides outside the gene matches: 7. This CDR3 has 14 residues. Germline V gives CDR1 SGHRS, CDR2 YFSETQ. CDR3 residues: CASSATTGAYGYTF. The CDR3 DNA reads TGCGCCAGCAGCGCCACAACAGGGGCCTATGGCTACACCTTC.

This chain links TRBV5-1 with TRBJ2-1; no clear D gene. The CDR3 has 13 residues. V dropped 0 bases and J dropped 3 bases, with 4 bases sitting between them. Germline V gene data show CDR1 as SGHRS and CDR2 as YFSETQ. CDR3 loop: CASSLDNYNEQFF. The CDR3 nucleotides are TGCGCCAGCAGCTTGGACAACTACAATGAGCAGTTCTTC.